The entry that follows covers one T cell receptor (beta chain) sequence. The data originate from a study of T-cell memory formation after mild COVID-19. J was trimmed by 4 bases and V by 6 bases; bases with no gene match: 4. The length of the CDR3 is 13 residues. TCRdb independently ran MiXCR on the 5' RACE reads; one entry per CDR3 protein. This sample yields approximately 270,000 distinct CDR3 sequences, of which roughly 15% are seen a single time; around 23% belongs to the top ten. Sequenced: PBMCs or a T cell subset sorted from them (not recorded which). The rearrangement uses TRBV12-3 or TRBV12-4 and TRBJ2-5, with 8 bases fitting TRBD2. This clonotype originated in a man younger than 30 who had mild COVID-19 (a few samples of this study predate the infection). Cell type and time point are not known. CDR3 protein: CASSGGGRETQYF. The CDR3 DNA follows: TGTGCCAGCAGCGGCGGGGGGCGAGAGACCCAGTACTTC.